The 14 T cell receptor beta chains below come from one sample, sequenced in a study of OX40 agonist ivuxolimab in advanced cancers. Sequencing was performed with immunoSEQ multiplex PCR; in TCRdb, only in-frame clones are kept and a portion is missing. This table has about 60,000 clones, 83% appearing once. The source was CD4+ or CD8+ T cells sorted from blood, collected in a trial of the OX40 agonist ivuxolimab. The source is an adult with an advanced solid tumor such as melanoma, head and neck, liver or kidney cancer.

The V gene is TRBV21-1, the J gene TRBJ2-2. TRBV21-1 corresponds to a pseudogene. The CDR3 is 19 amino acids. This CDR3 is CASRESGLGAGWNTGELFF. For the CDR3, the DNA is TGTGCCAGCAGGGAAAGCGGGCTGGGGGCGGGGTGGAACACCGGGGAGCTGTTTTTT.

The chain is built from TRBV6-1 and TRBJ1-2; 12 positions agree with TRBD1. This CDR3 region has 17 residues. The V gene's germline CDR1 is MNHNS and CDR2 SASEGT. J lost 3 bases, V lost 4 bases, and 9 bases had no gene match. CDR3 residues: CASSGLGTGGGHYGYTF. Written as DNA, the CDR3 is TGTGCCAGCAGTGGTTTAGGGACAGGGGGCGGACACTATGGCTACACCTTC.

The J gene is TRBJ1-1, the V gene TRBV5-6, with D possibly being TRBD1 (6 bases). With 2 bases removed from V and 1 base from J, the gap between germline ends came to 9 bases. The CDR3 spans 14 residues. Germline V CDR1 and CDR2: SGHDT, YYEEEE. The CDR3 nucleotides are TGTGCCAGCAGCTTCGGAGGGGGGAACACTGAAGCTTTCTTT. This encodes CASSFGGGNTEAFF. Drawing the rest from reference TRBV5-6 and TRBJ1-1, the complete variable domain is DAGVTQSPTHLIKTRGQQVTLRCSPKSGHDTVSWYQQALGQGPQFIFQYYEEEERQRGNFPDRFSGHQFPNYSSELNVNALLLGDSALYLCASSFGGGNTEAFFGQGTRLTVV.

V usage is TRBV7-9 and J usage is TRBJ1-2, with D perhaps TRBD1 (5 bases). Trimming pared 5 bases from V and 8 bases from J, leaving 21 bases between. This CDR3 has 15 residues. Germline V gene lookup returns CDR1 SEHNR and CDR2 FQNEAQ (reference sequence). The CDR3 loop is CASSHRGRDFGGYTF. The CDR3 DNA sequence: TGTGCCAGCAGCCATCGCGGCAGGGATTTTGGGGGCTACACCTTC.

This rearrangement joins TRBV28 to TRBJ2-1, with 8 bases fitting TRBD2. J was trimmed by 7 bases and V by 3 bases; bases with no gene match: 14. The V gene's germline CDR1 is MDHEN and CDR2 SYDVKM. The length of the CDR3 is 17 residues. Here the CDR3 reads CASSLPSQSGSRNEQFF. CDR3 DNA: TGTGCCAGCAGTTTGCCCTCTCAGAGCGGGAGTAGGAATGAGCAGTTCTTC.

V gene TRBV6-5 combines with J gene TRBJ2-7, with D perhaps TRBD2 (5 bases). Per germline, CDR1 MNHEY and CDR2 SVGAGI. The CDR3 is 14 amino acids. V was trimmed by 5 bases and J by 3 bases, leaving 14 bases between them. CDR3: CASSVALARYEQYF. In nucleotides, the CDR3 is TGTGCCAGCAGTGTTGCGCTAGCTCGCTACGAGCAGTACTTC.

The CDR3 spells CASSPPGADTEAFF. The CDR3 DNA is TGTGCCAGCTCACCCCCGGGAGCCGACACTGAAGCTTTCTTT. This chain links TRBV18 with TRBJ1-1; D unresolved. CDR1 and CDR2 from the germline V gene are KGHSH and LQKENI. The CDR3 loop spans 14 amino acids. Trimming removed 3 bases from V and 3 bases from J, with 11 bases in between.

The CDR3 loop reads CASRNGGETQPQHF. For the CDR3, the DNA is TGTGCCAGCAGAAACGGAGGGGAGACTCAGCCCCAGCATTTT. The chain couples TRBV2 to TRBJ1-5; a possible D gene is TRBD1 (5 bases). This CDR3 contains 14 residues. With 6 bases removed from V and 6 bases from J, the gap between germline ends came to 15 bases. Germline values: CDR1 SNHLY, CDR2 FYNNEI.

The table lists this clone with a few counts. V and J are TRBV30 and TRBJ1-2; a weak D match, TRBD1 (6 bases). This CDR3 has 15 residues. V dropped 7 bases and J dropped 4 bases, with 22 bases sitting between them. Germline V gives CDR1 GTSNPN, CDR2 SVGIG (reference sequence). This CDR3 is CASPEGGGGGYGYTF. The CDR3 bases are TGTGCCTCACCCGAAGGGGGGGGCGGCGGCTATGGCTACACCTTC.

The chain joins TRBV15 to TRBJ2-1, with 7 bases that match TRBD2. V trimming: 5 bases; J trimming: 7 bases; junction bases outside the gene matches: 8. This CDR3 is built from 14 residues. Germline lookup yields CDR1 LNHNV and CDR2 YYDKDF (reference sequence). CDR3 in DNA: TGTGCCACCAGCGGGGGATATAGCGGGAATGAGCAGTTCTTC. Translated, it gives CATSGGYSGNEQFF. The full variable domain, its missing parts supplied by reference TRBV15 and TRBJ2-1, is DAMVIQNPRYQVTQFGKPVTLSCSQTLNHNVMYWYQQKSSQAPKLLFHYYDKDFNNEADTPDNFQSRRPNTSFCFLDIRSPGLGDTAMYLCATSGGYSGNEQFFGPGTRLTVL.

This chain connects TRBV19 to TRBJ1-5, with 7 bases that match TRBD1. In germline, CDR1 is LNHDA, CDR2 SQIVND (reference sequence). After removal of 10 bases from V and 0 bases from J, the junction contained 18 bases not matched to a gene. This CDR3 comprises 18 residues. The CDR3 nucleotides are TGTGCCACCCGGCCTGGGACAGAAACGATATATAGCAATCAGCCCCAGCATTTT. Translated, it gives CATRPGTETIYSNQPQHF.

The rearrangement uses TRBV5-1 and TRBJ2-1; the D gene is possibly TRBD2 (5 bases). V was cut by 6 bases and J by 7 bases, with 8 bases left in between. Per the germline V gene, CDR1 is SGHRS and CDR2 is YFSETQ. This CDR3 is 11 amino acids long. The CDR3 here is CASTVANEQFF. In nucleotides, the CDR3 is TGCGCCAGCACGGTAGCGAATGAGCAGTTCTTC.

The chain recombines TRBV5-6 with TRBJ1-6; 11 bases match TRBD1. Germline-derived CDR1 and CDR2 are SGHDT and YYEEEE. The ends lost 2 bases at V and 7 bases at J; junction bases unmatched: 8. The CDR3 totals 17 residues. In DNA, the CDR3 is TGTGCCAGCAGCTTCGGGACAGGGGGGAGTTGGAATTCACCCCTCCACTTT. It yields the protein CASSFGTGGSWNSPLHF.

This chain joins TRBV7-2 and TRBJ2-3; 10 bases line up with TRBD2. In germline, CDR1 is SGHTA, CDR2 FQGNSA. The CDR3 contains 17 residues. V was clipped by 4 bases and J by 5 bases; unmatched bases: 12. The chain's CDR3 is CASSSNPPGLAKDTQYF. For the CDR3, the DNA is TGTGCCAGCAGCTCCAATCCACCGGGACTAGCGAAAGATACGCAGTATTTT.